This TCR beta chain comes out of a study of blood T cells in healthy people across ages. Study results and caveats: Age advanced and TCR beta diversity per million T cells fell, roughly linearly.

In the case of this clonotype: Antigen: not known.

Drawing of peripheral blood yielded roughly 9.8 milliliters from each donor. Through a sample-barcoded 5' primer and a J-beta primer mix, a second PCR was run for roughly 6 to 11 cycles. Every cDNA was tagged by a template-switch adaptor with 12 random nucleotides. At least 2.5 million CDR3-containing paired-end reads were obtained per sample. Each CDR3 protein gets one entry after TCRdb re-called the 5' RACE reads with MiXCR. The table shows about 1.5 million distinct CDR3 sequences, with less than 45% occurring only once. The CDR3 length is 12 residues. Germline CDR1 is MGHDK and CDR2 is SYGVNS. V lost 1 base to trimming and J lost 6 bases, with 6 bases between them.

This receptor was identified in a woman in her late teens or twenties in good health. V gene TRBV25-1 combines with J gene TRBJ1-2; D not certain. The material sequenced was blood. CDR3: CASSESRHGYTF. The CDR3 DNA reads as TGTGCCAGCAGTGAATCGCGGCATGGCTACACCTTC.